This record concerns one TCR beta chain sequence. The CDR3 totals 14 residues. CDR1 and CDR2 from the germline V gene are MNHEY and SMNVEV (reference sequence). V was clipped by 4 bases and J by 1 base, with 10 bases between them. Primers included in the PCR were 60 Vbeta and 13 Jbeta primers. Sequenced by immunoSEQ multiplex PCR; TCRdb stores in-frame clones only, minus some. Counted here are 130,000 or so clones, over 75% occurring once; the ten biggest clones make up about 2%. This record comes from a study of cytomegalovirus exposure and HLA in healthy donors. This receptor was taken from a man younger than 45 in good health and CMV-seronegative. Sequencing was done on a sample of PBMCs. The chain combines TRBV27 with TRBJ1-1, with D possibly matching TRBD1 (5 bases). CDR3: CASSWDYGNTEAFF. For the CDR3, the DNA is TGTGCCAGCAGTTGGGACTACGGGAACACTGAAGCTTTCTTT.